The 6 T cell receptor beta chains presented below share a single source sample, sequenced in a study of beta chain features in type 1 diabetes. The study reverse transcribed the entire isolated RNA, so it sequenced expressed TCRB transcripts. Sequenced by immunoSEQ multiplex PCR; TCRdb stores in-frame clones only, minus some. The table lists more than 300,000 clones, roughly an eighth of them singletons. Sequenced sample: naive CD4+ T cells from blood. The receptor set was obtained from a young man in good health.

The J gene is TRBJ2-5, the V gene TRBV5-4; D is possibly TRBD2 (5 bases). The CDR3 has 15 residues. Trimming cost V 5 bases and J 5 bases, with 19 bases left between them. Germline assignment: CDR1 SGHNT and CDR2 YYREEE (reference sequence). The CDR3 loop is CASSKSGTPRETQYF. The CDR3 DNA is TGTGCCAGCAGTAAGAGCGGAACCCCCAGGGAGACCCAGTACTTC.

This clone was found a few times. The chain links TRBV18 to TRBJ1-5; D possibly corresponds to TRBD1 (6 bases). Germline CDR1 and CDR2: KGHSH and LQKENI. The CDR3 consists of 15 residues. Trimming pared 3 bases from V and 3 bases from J, leaving 12 bases between. Here the CDR3 reads CASSPDGTLNQPQHF. The DNA of the CDR3 is TGTGCCAGCTCACCCGACGGGACACTCAATCAGCCCCAGCATTTT.

This clone was recorded a few times. The chain employs TRBV5-6 and TRBJ1-2; 7 nucleotides align to TRBD1. The germline V gene has CDR1 SGHDT and CDR2 YYEEEE. There are 12 residues in the CDR3. J was trimmed by 7 bases and V by 4 bases; bases with no gene match: 4. The CDR3 here is CASSQNRGGYTF. CDR3 sequence (DNA): TGTGCCAGCAGCCAAAACAGGGGTGGCTACACCTTC.

This clone was seen a handful of times. The chain is built from TRBV7-2 and TRBJ1-3; tentatively, D is TRBD1 (6 bases). Germline lookup yields CDR1 SGHTA and CDR2 FQGNSA. The CDR3 runs 14 residues. Trimming left V 1 base short and J 7 bases short, with 11 bases between. The CDR3 spells CASSLGQAVNTIYF. In DNA, the CDR3 is TGTGCCAGCAGCTTAGGACAGGCGGTGAACACCATATATTTT. Full variable domain (remainder filled in from reference TRBV7-2 and TRBJ1-3): GAGVSQSPSNKVTEKGKDVELRCDPISGHTALYWYRQSLGQGLEFLIYFQGNSAPDKSGLPSDRFSAERTGGSVSTLTIQRTQQEDSAVYLCASSLGQAVNTIYFGEGSWLTVV.

Only a few counts were recorded for this clone. The V gene is TRBV15, the J gene TRBJ1-1; 8 bases match TRBD1. Trimming removed 3 bases from V and 3 bases from J; junction bases left unmatched: 15. The CDR3 spans 18 residues. Per germline, CDR1 LNHNV and CDR2 YYDKDF (reference sequence). The chain's CDR3 is CATSRTPTGVPGDTEAFF. CDR3 DNA: TGTGCCACCAGCAGGACCCCGACAGGGGTCCCGGGGGACACTGAAGCTTTCTTT.

The gene calls are TRBV5-5 and TRBJ2-7, with D maybe TRBD1 (5 bases). The ends were cut back, 2 bases at V and 3 bases at J, with 15 bases in the middle. Germline CDR1 and CDR2: SGHKS and YYEKEE (reference sequence). There are 15 residues in the CDR3. CDR3 DNA: TGTGCCAGCAGCTTCGGAGACAGCTACCGCTACGAGCAGTACTTC. Its translation: CASSFGDSYRYEQYF.